These 12 T cell receptor beta chains were sequenced from one sample in a study of blood T cell repertoires in COVID-19. Here immunoSEQ multiplex PCR was the method, and the copy in TCRdb shows in-frame clones only, minus some. The sample shows roughly 160,000 clones, around 83% of them seen only once. Material for sequencing was peripheral blood. The receptor set was obtained from a woman in her 70s who had recovered from COVID-19.

The rearrangement links TRBV20-1 to TRBJ2-3; TRBD2 matches 13 bases. The CDR3 runs to 15 residues. The trim removed 3 bases at V and 6 bases at J, leaving 6 bases unmatched. CDR1 and CDR2 (germline): DFQATT, SNEGSKA (reference sequence). CDR3 sequence: CSASLVLAGGDTQYF. The CDR3, as DNA: TGCAGTGCTAGTTTGGTACTAGCGGGAGGGGATACGCAGTATTTT.

This clone was picked up one time. The chain joins TRBV19 to TRBJ1-4; TRBD1 matches at 8 bases. The CDR3 loop spans 14 amino acids. In germline, CDR1 is LNHDA, CDR2 SQIVND (reference sequence). The ends lost 5 bases at V and 10 bases at J; junction bases unmatched: 9. CDR3 DNA: TGTGCCAGTAGTGTCCGGGACAGGCGTGGAAAACTGTTTTTT. Its protein is CASSVRDRRGKLFF.

The J gene is TRBJ1-1, the V gene TRBV9; D is ambiguous. Per germline, CDR1 SGDLS and CDR2 YYNGEE. The CDR3 totals 12 residues. V dropped 4 bases and J dropped 0 bases, with 4 bases sitting between them. DNA for the CDR3: TGTGCCAGCAGCCGGGTGAACACTGAAGCTTTCTTT. Translation gives CASSRVNTEAFF.

As to this clone: The junction does not match germline at one end; this may be a read error. The genes are TRBV7-2 and TRBJ1-6, with 8 positions matching TRBD1. The CDR3 has 11 residues. Germline CDR1 and CDR2: SGHTA and FQGNSA. The CDR3 spells CASSKQGDFSF. CDR3 bases: TGTGCCAGCAGCAAACAGGGGGATTTCTCCTTT.

The chain joins TRBV5-6 to TRBJ2-7; D is possibly TRBD1 (6 bases). V was shortened by 4 bases and J by 4 bases, with 12 bases between the two germline ends. The CDR3 has 13 amino acids. Germline V gene sequence: CDR1 SGHDT, CDR2 YYEEEE. CDR3 nucleotide sequence: TGTGCCAGCAGCCCAGGACAGCCTTACGAGCAGTACTTC. Translating gives CASSPGQPYEQYF.

The V call is TRBV3-1 (or the pseudogene TRBV3-2), the J call TRBJ2-1; 10 positions agree with TRBD2. The trim removed 1 base at V and 9 bases at J, leaving 6 bases unmatched. This CDR3 is 15 amino acids long. Germline V gives CDR1 LGHDT, CDR2 YNNKEL (reference sequence). CDR3 nucleotides: TGTGCCAGCAGCCAAGCGCCGGGACTAGCGTCTGAGCAGTTCTTC. Its translation is CASSQAPGLASEQFF.

This chain uses TRBV12-2 with TRBJ1-5; TRBD1, the table's D call, was not compared with the DNA. TRBV12-2 is listed as a pseudogene. The CDR3 loop spans 15 amino acids. The CDR3 sequence is CASRLGTGGNQPQHF. The DNA of the CDR3 is TGTGCAAGTCGCTTAGGGACAGGGGGCAATCAGCCCCAGCATTTT.

The chain combines TRBV5-4 with TRBJ1-1; no clear D gene. The ends were cut back, 4 bases at V and 1 base at J, with 17 bases in the middle. Per germline, CDR1 SGHNT and CDR2 YYREEE (reference sequence). The CDR3 totals 16 residues. CDR3 sequence reads: CASSPAGRARNTEAFF. In DNA form, the CDR3 reads TGTGCCAGCAGCCCCGCTGGGCGGGCGCGGAACACTGAAGCTTTCTTT. The full variable domain, its missing parts supplied by reference TRBV5-4 and TRBJ1-1, is ETGVTQSPTHLIKTRGQQVTLRCSSQSGHNTVSWYQQALGQGPQFIFQYYREEENGRGNFPPRFSGLQFPNYSSELNVNALELDDSALYLCASSPAGRARNTEAFFGQGTRLTVV.

The V gene is TRBV6-5, the J gene TRBJ1-1; 10 positions match TRBD1. The CDR3 totals 13 residues. In germline, CDR1 is MNHEY, CDR2 SVGAGI. V shed 6 bases, J shed 6 bases, and the junction held 4 bases outside the gene matches. The CDR3 here is CASSWDRGAEAFF. CDR3 nucleotides: TGTGCCAGCAGCTGGGACAGGGGCGCTGAAGCTTTCTTT.

This clone was observed a few times. The chain combines TRBV7-9 with TRBJ1-2, with D maybe TRBD1 (5 bases). Germline CDR1 reads SEHNR; CDR2 reads FQNEAQ (reference sequence). The V and J ends lost 3 bases and 5 bases respectively, with 10 bases between them. The CDR3 has 13 residues. The CDR3 loop is CASSFGGGYGYTF. CDR3 DNA: TGTGCCAGCAGCTTCGGGGGTGGTTATGGCTACACCTTC.

The chain is built from TRBV7-3 and TRBJ2-1; TRBD2 matches at 9 bases. The CDR3 extends over 17 amino acids. Germline loops: CDR1 SGHTA, CDR2 FQGTGA. The ends lost 1 base at V and 1 base at J; junction bases unmatched: 5. Here the CDR3 reads CASSLSGRAGSYNEQFF. The CDR3, as DNA: TGTGCCAGCAGCTTAAGCGGGAGGGCCGGTTCCTACAATGAGCAGTTCTTC.

V is TRBV7-9 and J is TRBJ1-1, with 9 nucleotides matching TRBD1. Looked up from germline, CDR1 is SEHNR and CDR2 is FQNEAQ (reference sequence). The CDR3 is made up of 14 amino acids. Trimming at V came to 5 bases and at J to 1 base, leaving 2 bases not matched to a gene. This CDR3 is CASSQGQGNTEAFF. In nucleotides, the CDR3 is TGTGCCAGCAGCCAGGGACAGGGGAACACTGAAGCTTTCTTT.